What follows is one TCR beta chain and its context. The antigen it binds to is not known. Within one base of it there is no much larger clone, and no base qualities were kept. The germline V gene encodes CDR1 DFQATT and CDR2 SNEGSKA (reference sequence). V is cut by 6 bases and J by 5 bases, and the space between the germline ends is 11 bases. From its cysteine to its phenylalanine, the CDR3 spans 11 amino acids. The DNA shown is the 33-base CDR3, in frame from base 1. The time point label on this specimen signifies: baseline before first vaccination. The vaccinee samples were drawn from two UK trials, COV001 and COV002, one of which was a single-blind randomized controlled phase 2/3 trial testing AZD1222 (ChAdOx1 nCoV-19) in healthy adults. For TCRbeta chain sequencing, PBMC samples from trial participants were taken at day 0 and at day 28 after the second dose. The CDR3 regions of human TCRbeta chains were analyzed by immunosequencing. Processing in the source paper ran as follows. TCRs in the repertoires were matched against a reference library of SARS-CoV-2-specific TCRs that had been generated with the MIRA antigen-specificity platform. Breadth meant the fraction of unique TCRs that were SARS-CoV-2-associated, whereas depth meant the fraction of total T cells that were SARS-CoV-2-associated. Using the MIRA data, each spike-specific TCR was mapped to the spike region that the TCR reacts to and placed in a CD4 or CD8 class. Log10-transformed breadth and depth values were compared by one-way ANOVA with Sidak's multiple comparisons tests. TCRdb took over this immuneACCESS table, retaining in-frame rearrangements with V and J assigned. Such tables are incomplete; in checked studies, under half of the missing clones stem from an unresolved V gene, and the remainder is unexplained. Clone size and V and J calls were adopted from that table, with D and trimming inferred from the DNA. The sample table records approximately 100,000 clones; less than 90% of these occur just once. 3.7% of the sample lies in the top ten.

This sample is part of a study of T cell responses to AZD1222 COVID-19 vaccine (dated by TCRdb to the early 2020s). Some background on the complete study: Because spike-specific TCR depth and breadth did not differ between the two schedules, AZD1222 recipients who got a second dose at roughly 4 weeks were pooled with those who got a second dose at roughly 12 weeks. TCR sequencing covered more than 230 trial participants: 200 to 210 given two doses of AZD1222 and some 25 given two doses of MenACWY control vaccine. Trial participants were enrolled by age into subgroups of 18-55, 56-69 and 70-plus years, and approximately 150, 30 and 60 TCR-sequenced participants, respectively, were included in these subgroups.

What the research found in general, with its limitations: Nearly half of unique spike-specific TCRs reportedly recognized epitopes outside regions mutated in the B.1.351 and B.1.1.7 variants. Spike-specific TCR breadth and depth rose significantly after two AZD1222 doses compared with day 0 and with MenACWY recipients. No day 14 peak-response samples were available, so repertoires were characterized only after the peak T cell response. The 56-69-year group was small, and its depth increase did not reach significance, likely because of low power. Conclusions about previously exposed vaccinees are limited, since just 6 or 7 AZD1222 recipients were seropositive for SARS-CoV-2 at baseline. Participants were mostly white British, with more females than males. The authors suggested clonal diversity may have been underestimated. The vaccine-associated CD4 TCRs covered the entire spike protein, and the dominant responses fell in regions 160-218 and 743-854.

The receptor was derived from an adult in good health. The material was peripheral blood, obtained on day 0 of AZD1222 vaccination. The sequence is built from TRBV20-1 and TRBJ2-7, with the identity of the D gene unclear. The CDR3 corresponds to CSAWAGHEQYF. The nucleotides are TGCAGTGCGTGGGCAGGCCACGAGCAGTACTTC.